This is a list of T cell receptor beta chains from one sample in a study of cytomegalovirus exposure and HLA in healthy donors. Profiling relied on immunoSEQ multiplex PCR, and the TCRdb table lists in-frame clones only, not all of them. The repertoire includes approximately 220,000 clones, around 76% of them detected once, and 0.63% sits in the top ten. The material sequenced was PBMCs. The receptors here all came from a man younger than 35 in good health and CMV-seronegative. Each CDR3 is given with its conserved first and last residue. A D gene is named only where the DNA matches it firmly. Only part of the rows carry a size: once, few, many, or a class if the clone is expanded.

V gene	D gene	J gene	clone size	CDR3 protein	CDR3 DNA
TRBV6-1	TRBD1	TRBJ1-5	-	CASSGDSKLSNQPQHF	TGTGCCAGCAGTGGGGACAGCAAGCTCTCAAATCAGCCCCAGCATTTT
TRBV19	-	TRBJ2-5	-	CASSIQGGVETQYF	TGTGCCAGTAGTATCCAGGGGGGTGTGGAGACCCAGTACTTC
TRBV2	-	TRBJ1-6	-	CASRGARTENSPLHF	TGTGCCAGCAGAGGGGCCAGGACAGAAAATTCACCCCTCCACTTT
TRBV5-1	-	TRBJ2-3	-	CASSRWDTTSTDTQYF	TGCGCCAGCAGCCGATGGGACACTACTAGCACAGATACGCAGTATTTT
TRBV5-1	TRBD2	TRBJ2-5	-	CASSLTSGMKTQYF	TGCGCCAGCAGCTTAACTAGCGGGATGAAGACCCAGTACTTC
TRBV2	TRBD2	TRBJ2-2	-	CASRETSGRARELFF	TGTGCCAGCAGAGAGACTAGCGGGAGGGCTCGGGAGCTGTTTTTT
TRBV7-3	-	TRBJ2-5	-	CASSLTGLGQETQYF	TGTGCCAGCAGTCTCACAGGGCTGGGGCAAGAGACCCAGTACTTC
TRBV9	TRBD2	TRBJ2-3	-	CASSAPGTRGDTQYF	TGTGCCAGCAGCGCACCCGGGACTAGGGGAGATACGCAGTATTTT
TRBV6-5	-	TRBJ2-4	-	CASSPDGLAKNIQYF	TGTGCCAGCAGCCCGGACGGACTAGCCAAAAACATTCAGTACTTC
TRBV2	-	TRBJ2-7	-	CASSGAAYEQYF	TGTGCCAGCAGTGGGGCAGCCTACGAGCAGTACTTC
TRBV10-3	TRBD1	TRBJ2-7	-	CASSYSGQEPYEQYF	TGTGCCAGCAGTTACTCGGGACAGGAACCCTACGAGCAGTACTTC
TRBV6-5	-	TRBJ2-1	-	CASSSGGMGVGNEQFF	TGTGCCAGCAGTTCCGGAGGAATGGGAGTGGGCAATGAGCAGTTCTTC
TRBV2	-	TRBJ2-4	-	CSSLAKNIQYF	TGTTCTAGTTTAGCCAAAAACATTCAGTACTTC
TRBV6-1	-	TRBJ2-3	-	CASSAPWRGPRTDTQYF	TGTGCCAGCAGTGCTCCGTGGAGGGGGCCCCGCACAGATACGCAGTATTTT
TRBV5-1	-	TRBJ2-3	-	CASSYRVRDTDTQYF	TGCGCCAGCAGCTACAGGGTACGGGACACAGATACGCAGTATTTT
TRBV30	TRBD2	TRBJ2-1	-	CAWSGLAGNEQFF	TGTGCCTGGAGTGGACTAGCTGGGAATGAGCAGTTCTTC
TRBV27	TRBD1	TRBJ2-7	-	CASSPATGTGREQYF	TGTGCCAGCAGTCCTGCAACCGGGACAGGGAGGGAGCAGTACTTC
TRBV11-2	-	TRBJ2-5	once	CASSLRGKETQYF	TGTGCCAGCAGCTTAAGGGGAAAGGAGACCCAGTACTTC
TRBV27	-	TRBJ1-1	-	CASSLLGGRYTEAFF	TGTGCCAGCAGTTTATTGGGGGGACGGTACACTGAAGCTTTCTTT
TRBV30	TRBD2	TRBJ2-6	-	CAWSVRLAATGANVLTF	TGTGCCTGGAGTGTACGTCTAGCGGCTACTGGGGCCAACGTCCTGACTTTC
TRBV7-2	-	TRBJ1-5	few	CASSSYNQPQHF	TGTGCCAGCAGCTCGTATAATCAGCCCCAGCATTTT
TRBV9	-	TRBJ1-1	-	CASSVVDMAGNTEAFF	TGTGCCAGCAGCGTTGTTGATATGGCAGGGAACACTGAAGCTTTCTTT
TRBV7-9	-	TRBJ2-1	few	CASSLEQQGGLDEQFF	TGTGCCAGCAGCTTAGAGCAGCAGGGTGGTCTGGATGAGCAGTTCTTC
TRBV11-2	TRBD2	TRBJ2-1	-	CASLASGSDEQFF	TGTGCCAGCCTGGCTAGCGGGAGCGATGAGCAGTTCTTC
TRBV28	-	TRBJ2-5	-	CASSFPAGPELLYQETQYF	TGTGCCAGCAGTTTTCCGGCGGGACCGGAGCTATTGTACCAAGAGACCCAGTACTTC
TRBV7-3	-	TRBJ1-2	-	CASSSDGWNGYTF	TGTGCCAGCAGCTCCGACGGGTGGAATGGCTACACCTTC
TRBV18	-	TRBJ2-7	few	CASSFTSPGLNEQYF	TGTGCCAGCTCATTTACCAGCCCAGGACTCAACGAGCAGTACTTC
TRBV19	TRBD1	TRBJ1-1	once	CASSADRGNTEAFF	TGTGCCAGTAGTGCTGACAGGGGGAATACTGAAGCTTTCTTT
TRBV9	-	TRBJ1-2	-	CASSVDAIRGGYGYTF	TGTGCCAGCAGCGTAGACGCAATACGGGGTGGCTATGGCTACACCTTC
TRBV30	-	TRBJ2-2	-	CAWSRVQAGELFF	TGTGCCTGGAGCAGGGTTCAGGCCGGGGAGCTGTTTTTT
TRBV4-2	TRBD1	TRBJ1-2	-	CASSPGQGEGYTF	TGTGCCAGCAGCCCGGGACAGGGTGAGGGCTACACCTTC
TRBV30	-	TRBJ2-7	-	CAWSRLDRLYEQYF	TGTGCCTGGAGTCGGCTAGACCGACTCTACGAGCAGTACTTC
TRBV5-6	-	TRBJ2-3	-	CASSLRAGVADTQYF	TGTGCCAGCAGCTTGCGGGCAGGGGTAGCAGATACGCAGTATTTT
TRBV6-6	-	TRBJ1-5	-	CASSLTDTNQPQHF	TGTGCCAGCAGTTTAACAGATACCAATCAGCCCCAGCATTTT
TRBV11-2	TRBD1	TRBJ2-1	once	CASRFRPIELGTVNEQFF	TGTGCCAGCAGATTTAGGCCAATTGAACTTGGGACAGTCAATGAGCAGTTCTTC
TRBV5-1	TRBD1	TRBJ2-2	once	CASSYDRVLTGELFF	TGCGCCAGCAGTTACGACAGGGTTCTCACCGGGGAGCTGTTTTTT
TRBV5-1	-	TRBJ2-7	-	CASSKSSGSPYEQYF	TGCGCCAGCAGCAAGAGTTCAGGCTCTCCCTACGAGCAGTATTTC
TRBV29-1	-	TRBJ2-7	-	CSVHTGNYEQYF	TGCAGCGTTCACACAGGTAACTACGAGCAGTACTTC
TRBV9	TRBD1	TRBJ1-1	-	CASSETGRTTEAFF	TGTGCCAGCAGCGAGACAGGGAGGACCACTGAAGCTTTCTTT
TRBV2	TRBD2	TRBJ2-7	once	CASSPLSPLAGGSYEQYF	TGTGCCAGCAGTCCACTAAGTCCACTAGCGGGAGGTTCCTACGAGCAGTACTTC
TRBV30	TRBD1	TRBJ1-2	-	CAWDDRGSGYTF	TGTGCCTGGGATGACAGGGGAAGTGGCTACACCTTC
TRBV7-3	-	TRBJ2-5	few	CASSFDQYQETQYF	TGTGCCAGCAGCTTCGATCAGTACCAAGAGACCCAGTACTTC
TRBV27	-	TRBJ2-3	few	CASSPLPPPDTQYF	TGTGCCAGCAGTCCCCTACCCCCTCCAGATACGCAGTATTTT
TRBV5-1	TRBD2	TRBJ2-3	-	CASSPGGGQPDTQYF	TGCGCCAGCAGCCCCGGGGGGGGCCAGCCAGATACGCAGTATTTT
TRBV19	TRBD1	TRBJ2-7	once	CASSRRTGGLDEQYF	TGTGCCAGTAGTAGAAGGACAGGGGGCTTGGACGAGCAGTACTTC
TRBV6-5	-	TRBJ2-2	-	CASGLQGTGGELFF	TGTGCCAGCGGGCTACAGGGTACCGGCGGGGAGCTGTTTTTT
TRBV5-1	-	TRBJ1-1	-	CASSFPGVGTEAFF	TGCGCCAGCAGCTTCCCGGGGGTGGGCACTGAAGCTTTCTTT
TRBV30	-	TRBJ1-1	-	CAWGAGLPGTEAFF	TGTGCCTGGGGGGCGGGACTCCCCGGCACTGAAGCTTTCTTT
TRBV10-3	-	TRBJ2-7	-	CASQGSYEQYF	TGTGCCTCCCAGGGGTCCTACGAGCAGTACTTC
TRBV6-5	-	TRBJ2-1	-	CASRTTANEQFF	TGTGCCAGCAGGACGACTGCCAATGAGCAGTTCTTC
TRBV27	TRBD1	TRBJ2-5	once	CASSQQGRETQYF	TGTGCCAGCAGCCAACAGGGGAGAGAGACCCAGTACTTC
TRBV9	-	TRBJ2-2	-	CASSPHTGELFF	TGTGCCAGCAGCCCTCACACCGGGGAGCTGTTTTTT
TRBV7-6	-	TRBJ2-5	-	CASSLGPPGSTQETQYF	TGTGCCAGCAGCTTAGGTCCGCCTGGGAGCACCCAAGAGACCCAGTACTTC
TRBV6-6	TRBD2	TRBJ2-5	-	CASSGRLAGQETQYF	TGTGCCAGCAGTGGTCGACTAGCGGGACAAGAGACCCAGTACTTC
TRBV19	-	TRBJ2-3	-	CASSIWPRADTQYF	TGTGCCAGTAGTATATGGCCGCGGGCAGATACGCAGTATTTT
TRBV4-1	-	TRBJ2-3	-	CASSQVDRTDTQYF	TGCGCCAGCAGCCAAGTGGACAGAACAGATACGCAGTATTTT
TRBV6-1	-	TRBJ1-5	few	CASSERATVKSNQPQHF	TGTGCCAGCAGTGAACGAGCAACAGTCAAAAGCAATCAGCCCCAGCATTTT